The clone carrying this T cell receptor beta chain was recorded at least ten times. Its target is not known. TCRdb used MiXCR to reprocess the multiplex PCR reads, holding one entry per CDR3 protein. The sample contains approximately 140,000 distinct CDR3 sequences, approximately 29% of which appear only once. The sample originates from a study of breast tumors, draining lymph nodes, adjacent tissues. Findings of the study overall: Luminal-like breast cancer showed significantly higher tumor–nontumor repertoire similarity than basal-like. The lymph node origin of tumor T cells was framed as consistent with a hypothesis, not demonstrated. Data fit most tumor T cells coming from lymph node, expanding in tumor. Tumor repertoires ranked between lymph nodes and nontumor tissue in diversity, with V and J gene preferences.

Trimming cost V 6 bases and J 10 bases; bases outside gene matches: 11. CDR3 length equals 15 residues. Per germline, CDR1 MDHEN and CDR2 SYDVKM. Samples came from axillary lymph nodes draining the breast cancer. The V call is TRBV28, the J call TRBJ1-6, with 8 bases matching TRBD1. The sequenced sample was axillary lymph node tissue. The TCR sequence derives from a female donor with breast cancer. Some clones in this sample may be carry-over from other donors' samples. In nucleotides, the CDR3 is TGTGCCAGCAGCACGGGACAGGCCGGGCGGTCACCCCTCCACTTT. Protein sequence: CASSTGQAGRSPLHF.